Below, 7 T cell receptor beta chains from the same sample are listed, as sequenced in a study of T cells after yellow fever vaccination. TCRdb used MiXCR to reprocess the 5' RACE reads, holding one entry per CDR3 protein. The table has hundreds of thousands of distinct CDR3 sequences, 15% to 20% seen once. The sequencing here drew on PBMCs, taken 15 days after the yellow fever booster vaccination. Every receptor here comes from a man younger than 45 who received the YFV17D yellow fever vaccine.

This clonotype was counted between two and nine times. The chain carries TRBV5-6 and TRBJ2-1; no clear D gene. CDR1 and CDR2 from the germline V gene are SGHDT and YYEEEE. Deletions cut 6 bases from V and 5 bases from J, with 6 bases between. The CDR3 is made up of 11 amino acids. DNA for the CDR3: TGTGCCAGCATCAGGAACAATGAGCAGTTCTTC. Encoded protein: CASIRNNEQFF.

This clonotype has just a few counts. The chain uses TRBV25-1 and TRBJ2-7; D remains unclear. Germline lookup yields CDR1 MGHDK and CDR2 SYGVNS. The CDR3 sequence is 14 residues long. The ends were cut back, 4 bases at V and 2 bases at J, with 12 bases in the middle. Here the CDR3 reads CASSVGMGTYEQYF. The CDR3 DNA reads as TGTGCCAGCAGTGTGGGGATGGGGACCTACGAGCAGTACTTC.

The chain combines TRBV7-2 with TRBJ1-4; D gene uncertain. This CDR3 is built from 15 residues. Germline V gene data show CDR1 as SGHTA and CDR2 as FQGNSA. V was shortened by 2 bases and J by 0 bases, with 7 bases between the two germline ends. CDR3 DNA sequence: TGTGCCAGCAGCTTATCCCCATCAACTAATGAAAAACTGTTTTTT. This sequence encodes CASSLSPSTNEKLFF. The full variable domain, completed using reference TRBV7-2 and TRBJ1-4, is GAGVSQSPSNKVTEKGKDVELRCDPISGHTALYWYRQSLGQGLEFLIYFQGNSAPDKSGLPSDRFSAERTGGSVSTLTIQRTQQEDSAVYLCASSLSPSTNEKLFFGSGTQLSVL.

This clonotype was counted a few times. The rearrangement uses TRBV7-6 and TRBJ2-1, with 10 bases matching TRBD1. V lost 3 bases and J lost 5; bases outside the gene matches: 4. This CDR3 is built from 15 residues. The germline V gene has CDR1 SGHVS and CDR2 FNYEAQ. CDR3 sequence reads: CASSFAGTGDNEQFF. CDR3 coding DNA: TGTGCCAGCAGCTTTGCCGGGACAGGGGACAATGAGCAGTTCTTC.

The chain uses TRBV12-3 or TRBV12-4 and TRBJ2-2, with 9 bases identical to TRBD1. This CDR3 contains 15 residues. The V and J ends lost 3 bases and 6 bases, in that order; junction bases with no gene match: 5. CDR3 sequence (DNA): TGTGCCAGCAGTTTTTGGGGACAGGGTTCCGGGGAGCTGTTTTTT. This encodes CASSFWGQGSGELFF.

The chain links TRBV6-5 to TRBJ2-7; D remains ambiguous. CDR3 length equals 14 residues. CDR1 and CDR2 (germline): MNHEY, SVGAGI. The V end was cut by 4 bases, the J end by 6 bases, with 16 bases between. The CDR3, as DNA: TGTGCCAGCAGTTCGACCCCCATTCCGGGCGAGCAGTACTTC. Encoded protein: CASSSTPIPGEQYF.

The sample holds a few counts of this clonotype. The chain has TRBV28 and TRBJ1-6; D is undetermined. V lost 6 bases and J lost 7, with 19 bases in between. Germline V gene data show CDR1 as MDHEN and CDR2 as SYDVKM. The CDR3 length is 16 residues. CDR3 in amino acids: CASSPSAGSGNSPLHF. The CDR3 DNA reads as TGTGCCAGCAGCCCTTCGGCGGGCTCGGGGAATTCACCCCTCCACTTT.